This T cell receptor beta chain was recovered during a study of T cell repertoires in cytomegalovirus infection (dated by TCRdb to between 2018 and 2020). Study-wide context: Peptide stimulations targeted recently identified HLA-C-restricted CMV epitopes, whose presentation resists viral immunomodulation, together with well-studied HLA-B-restricted epitopes. Because public TCR beta signatures pointed to carriage of CMV infection together with the matching HLA type, the HLA type of each donor mattered for the analysis.

Regarding this clonotype: Its recognized antigen is unknown. No quality values exist for individual bases; no much larger clone is one base distant.

Sequencing used an Illumina HiSeq 1500. In-frame beta chains were kept once TCRdb had trimmed the public reads at Q25 with fastp and called clones with MiXCR. Rows with a matching CDR3 protein are joined into one entry that keeps the most common DNA and genes. The sample profile shows about half a million distinct CDR3 sequences; 30% to 40% of them were found once. 17% of the sample is held by the ten biggest clonotypes. The treatment or condition label for this specimen denotes: in vitro stimulation with specific CMV peptide epitopes to enrich CMV-specific T cells. General findings and caveats noted by the study authors: In the ex vivo response, HLA-C-restricted CMV-specific TCR beta clonotypes were dominant, and in two of eight donors the single most frequent clonotype came from this HLA-C-restricted group. Carriers of CMV infection plus the relevant HLA type were discriminated by the cumulative frequency of public TCR beta family members in the study cohort and in an independent roughly 350-donor cohort.

The germline ends are 21 bases apart after V is trimmed by 5 bases and J by 7 bases. The CDR3 runs 16 residues from the cysteine to the phenylalanine. The kept DNA is CDR3 alone, 48 bases in frame from the first base. From the germline V gene, CDR1 is MNHEY and CDR2 is SVGAGI. The source material was cultured PBMCs, sampled from culture after CMV antigen stimulation. The receptor was isolated from a human donor in good health (CMV status not recorded). Some clones in this sample may be carry-over from other donors' samples. Recombination connected TRBV6-5 to TRBJ2-4; TRBD1 is a possible D gene, resting on 7 matching bases. The sequenced DNA: TGTGCCAGCAGTAACCTCGGGACAGAAGGGGGGAACATTCAGTACTTC. Its coded protein is CASSNLGTEGGNIQYF.